Shown below are 9 T cell receptor beta chains from a single sample sequenced in a study of post-analysis software for immune sequencing data. Whole-study results and caveats: Four to six TRBV segments appeared more often in patients than in controls, and TRBV5-6, TRBV5-1 and TRBV20-1 were among these.

Unique molecular identifiers featured in each of the TCR beta cDNA libraries. Using its own MiXCR run on the PCR reads, TCRdb lists one record per CDR3 protein. The data show hundreds of thousands of distinct CDR3 sequences, around 64% seen once. No antigen is known for these receptors. The source material was blood. These receptors originate from a girl under 10 years old with multiple sclerosis.

V and J are TRBV24-1 and TRBJ1-5; D remains ambiguous. The V end lost 4 bases, the J end lost 3 bases, and 12 bases lay between the germline ends. The CDR3 is made up of 15 amino acids. Germline loops: CDR1 KGHDR, CDR2 SFDVKD. CDR3 coding DNA: TGTGCCACCAGTGACCCCGTAAAGTCCAATCAGCCCCAGCATTTT. Protein: CATSDPVKSNQPQHF.

The chain links TRBV7-2 to TRBJ1-4; D unresolved. The V gene lost 1 base and the J gene lost 8 bases, with 17 bases spanning the gap. The CDR3 extends over 16 amino acids. The germline V gene encodes CDR1 SGHTA and CDR2 FQGNSA. The CDR3 nucleotides read TGTGCCAGCAGCTTAGACTTGTGGGAGGCGCGAGAAAAACTGTTTTTT. Protein sequence: CASSLDLWEAREKLFF.

V gene TRBV4-2 combines with J gene TRBJ1-5; no firm D call. V was pared by 0 bases and J by 4 bases, with 10 bases between. Germline values: CDR1 LGHNA, CDR2 YNFKEQ. The CDR3 runs 15 residues. The CDR3 coding sequence is TGTGCCAGCAGCCAAGATAACGGCAGTAATCAGCCCCAGCATTTT. Translating gives CASSQDNGSNQPQHF.

This clonotype was picked up a small number of times. This chain's CDR3 is CASSSAGMDTEAFF. CDR3 DNA sequence: TGCGCCAGCAGCTCCGCGGGGATGGACACTGAAGCTTTCTTT. The gene calls are TRBV5-1 and TRBJ1-1; D ambiguous. The germline gives CDR1 SGHRS, CDR2 YFSETQ. Trimming pared 3 bases from V and 3 bases from J, leaving 12 bases between. CDR3 length: 14 amino acids.

The V gene is TRBV11-2, the J gene TRBJ2-1; the D call may be TRBD1 or TRBD2 (5 bases each). The V end was cut by 0 bases, the J end by 4 bases, with 16 bases between. The CDR3 is made up of 17 amino acids. The germline V gene encodes CDR1 SGHAT and CDR2 FQNNGV. The CDR3 sequence: CASSLDTVRGLYNEQFF. The CDR3 DNA follows: TGTGCCAGCAGCTTAGATACGGTCCGGGGCTTGTACAATGAGCAGTTCTTC. Full variable domain (outside the CDR3, taken from reference TRBV11-2 and TRBJ2-1): EAGVAQSPRYKIIEKRQSVAFWCNPISGHATLYWYQQILGQGPKLLIQFQNNGVVDDSQLPKDRFSAERLKGVDSTLKIQPAKLEDSAVYLCASSLDTVRGLYNEQFFGPGTRLTVL.

This clonotype was counted between two and nine times. This chain uses TRBV12-3 or TRBV12-4 with TRBJ2-1; no definite D call. V was cut by 7 bases and J by 9 bases, with 16 bases left in between. The CDR3 spans 13 residues. The CDR3 loop reads CASIPYGNGEQFF. The CDR3 DNA follows: TGTGCCAGCATCCCCTATGGGAACGGTGAGCAGTTCTTC.

This clonotype was seen a few times. The rearrangement joins TRBV13 to TRBJ2-1, with 8 bases lining up with TRBD2. With V trimmed by 3 bases and J by 5 bases, 6 bases remained unmatched. This CDR3 comprises 15 residues. Germline CDR1 reads PRHDT; CDR2 reads FYEKMQ (reference sequence). The CDR3 region is CASSFPGAGDNEQFF. In DNA form, the CDR3 reads TGTGCCAGCAGCTTCCCGGGAGCGGGGGACAATGAGCAGTTCTTC. Drawing the rest from reference TRBV13 and TRBJ2-1, the complete variable domain is AAGVIQSPRHLIKEKRETATLKCYPIPRHDTVYWYQQGPGQDPQFLISFYEKMQSDKGSIPDRFSAQQFSDYHSELNMSSLELGDSALYFCASSFPGAGDNEQFFGPGTRLTVL.

This clonotype has a single count. The chain employs TRBV29-1 and TRBJ2-3; a possible D gene is TRBD2 (6 bases). The CDR3 contains 14 residues. Trimming pared 2 bases from V and 1 base from J, leaving 10 bases between. Germline values: CDR1 SQVTM, CDR2 ANQGSEA. DNA of the CDR3: TGCAGCGTTGAAAGTCCTAGCGGCACAGATACGCAGTATTTT. Its translation is CSVESPSGTDTQYF.

This chain joins TRBV10-1 and TRBJ2-4, with 7 nucleotides matching TRBD1. CDR1 and CDR2 (germline): WNHNN, SYGVQD (reference sequence). This CDR3 region has 14 residues. V lost 6 bases and J lost 5; bases outside the gene matches: 7. DNA of the CDR3: TGCGCCAGCAGCGAACCCGGGACAGAAAACATTCAGTACTTC. Amino acids: CASSEPGTENIQYF.